This T cell receptor (beta chain) was profiled in a study of cytomegalovirus exposure and HLA in healthy donors. With 4 bases removed from V and 1 base from J, the gap between germline ends came to 16 bases. The CDR3 has 16 residues. Germline V gene lookup returns CDR1 LGHNA and CDR2 YNFKEQ. The table lists this clone with a count of one. The PCR made use of 60 Vbeta and 13 Jbeta primers. Libraries were prepared by immunoSEQ multiplex PCR; TCRdb keeps only in-frame clonotypes and omits some of them. The sample has around 130,000 clones, roughly 79% seen once. The sequence was collected from a woman between 50 and 59 years old in good health and CMV-seronegative. V and J are TRBV4-2 and TRBJ1-2; a possible D gene is TRBD1 (5 bases). The sample taken for sequencing was PBMCs. The CDR3 loop is CASSPRSRALNYGYTF. For the CDR3, the DNA is TGTGCCAGCAGCCCGAGATCCAGGGCCCTTAACTATGGCTACACCTTC.